The 18 T cell receptor beta chains below all came from one sample that was sequenced in a study of CD8 T cells in ankylosing spondylitis. From the 5' RACE reads, TCRdb called clonotypes with MiXCR, one entry per CDR3 protein. The sample gives around 75,000 distinct CDR3 sequences, approximately 5% of which show up once; 2.2% is in the top ten. The sequenced material came from blood, either unsorted or a sorted T cell fraction (not recorded which). These receptors all come from a male donor with ankylosing spondylitis or in good health (not recorded which).

This clonotype was seen ten or more times. The chain uses TRBV5-1 and TRBJ1-2; D is ambiguous. Germline assignment: CDR1 SGHRS and CDR2 YFSETQ. This CDR3 comprises 14 residues. V shed 0 bases and J shed 3 bases, with 9 bases lying between them. Written as DNA, the CDR3 is TGCGCCAGCAGCTTGGCCGCAGAAGACTATGGCTACACCTTC. It yields the protein CASSLAAEDYGYTF.

This clonotype was observed many times. The chain employs TRBV29-1 and TRBJ1-4; D unclear. The ends were cut back, 3 bases at V and 8 bases at J, with 16 bases in the middle. This CDR3 region has 14 residues. CDR1 and CDR2 (germline): SQVTM, ANQGSEA. The CDR3 sequence: CSVDEAGVGEKLFF. The CDR3 nucleotides read TGCAGCGTTGATGAAGCAGGAGTCGGAGAAAAACTGTTTTTT.

There are many counts of this clonotype. J is TRBJ1-2 and V is TRBV2, with TRBD1 matching 7 bases. The CDR3 is 13 residues long. Germline V gene data show CDR1 as SNHLY and CDR2 as FYNNEI. With V trimmed by 6 bases and J by 3 bases, 4 bases remained unmatched. The CDR3 DNA reads TGTGCCAGCAGGGGGACAGAAGACTATGGCTACACCTTC. The encoded protein is CASRGTEDYGYTF. Variable domain in full (rest from reference TRBV2 and TRBJ1-2): EPEVTQTPSHQVTQMGQEVILRCVPISNHLYFYWYRQILGQKVEFLVSFYNNEISEKSEIFDDQFSVERPDGSNFTLKIRSTKLEDSAMYFCASRGTEDYGYTFGSGTRLTVV.

This clonotype was recorded many times. The V gene is TRBV7-8, the J gene TRBJ1-2, with 7 bases lining up with TRBD1. CDR1 is SGHVS and CDR2 is FQNEAQ in the germline V gene. This CDR3 spans 15 amino acids. V shed 5 bases and J 4 bases; nucleotides not matched to a gene: 10. The CDR3 reads CASSGTGDPSYGYTF. CDR3 DNA: TGTGCCAGCAGCGGTACAGGGGATCCCTCCTATGGCTACACCTTC.

In this sample, this clonotype turned up many times. This sequence joins TRBV30 and TRBJ2-1, with TRBD1 matching 8 bases. CDR1 is GTSNPN and CDR2 is SVGIG in the germline V gene (reference sequence). The length of the CDR3 is 14 residues. With 2 bases clipped from V and 8 bases from J, the junction kept 8 bases outside the gene matches. The CDR3 DNA reads as TGTGCCTGGAGTAGGGGACAGGCGTCCCATGAGCAGTTCTTC. Its protein product is CAWSRGQASHEQFF.

This clonotype has ten or more counts. The chain employs TRBV20-1 and TRBJ2-3; no definite D call. In germline, CDR1 is DFQATT, CDR2 SNEGSKA (reference sequence). The V and J ends lost 0 bases and 3 bases respectively, with 13 bases between them. There are 15 residues in the CDR3. In DNA form, the CDR3 reads TGCAGTGCTAGAGATCTGAGCGCGCAGACAGATACGCAGTATTTT. It translates to CSARDLSAQTDTQYF.

In this sample, this clonotype turned up many times. The chain is built from TRBV7-3 and TRBJ2-2, with a tentative D call TRBD2 (5 bases). The germline V and J ends were trimmed by 3 bases and 1 base, with 12 bases remaining between them. The CDR3 runs 16 residues. Germline V gene sequence: CDR1 SGHTA, CDR2 FQGTGA. The CDR3 reads CASSLSPGLNTGELFF. In DNA form, the CDR3 reads TGTGCCAGCAGCTTGTCCCCAGGACTGAACACCGGGGAGCTGTTTTTT. Drawing the rest from reference TRBV7-3 and TRBJ2-2, the complete variable domain is GAGVSQTPSNKVTEKGKYVELRCDPISGHTALYWYRQSLGQGPEFLIYFQGTGAADDSGLPNDRFFAVRPEGSVSTLKIQRTERGDSAVYLCASSLSPGLNTGELFFGEGSRLTVL.

This clonotype was found many times. The CDR3 bases are TGCAGTGCCACCTCAGGGGGCGTGGACGGCTACACCTTC. This translates into CSATSGGVDGYTF. V and J are TRBV20-1 and TRBJ1-2, with TRBD1 identical over 8 bases. The CDR3 runs 13 residues. Germline-derived CDR1 and CDR2 are DFQATT and SNEGSKA (reference sequence). Trimming at V came to 6 bases and at J to 8 bases, leaving 11 bases not matched to a gene.

This clonotype came up many times. The V call is TRBV20-1, the J call TRBJ1-3, with unresolved D. The CDR3 totals 11 residues. Trimming took 6 bases from V and 7 from J, leaving 10 bases between them. CDR1 is DFQATT and CDR2 is SNEGSKA in the germline V gene (reference sequence). In DNA form, the CDR3 reads TGCAGTGCGACCCTAGGGAACACCATATATTTT. Its protein product is CSATLGNTIYF.

Here the CDR3 DNA reads TGTGCCAGCAGTCCCGGACAGCTCAATCAGCCCCAGCATTTT. Translating it yields CASSPGQLNQPQHF. The chain joins TRBV12-3 or TRBV12-4 to TRBJ1-5, with D possibly matching TRBD1 (6 bases). The CDR3 totals 14 residues. The ends were cut back, 5 bases at V and 3 bases at J, with 11 bases in the middle.

This clonotype was picked up many times. This sequence joins TRBV20-1 and TRBJ2-7; D uncertain. V gave up 0 bases and J gave up 2 bases, with 11 bases separating them. Per the germline V gene, CDR1 is DFQATT and CDR2 is SNEGSKA (reference sequence). The CDR3 sequence is 14 residues long. The CDR3 DNA sequence: TGCAGTGCTAGAGATAGCAGGAGACCCTACGAGCAGTACTTC. Encoded protein: CSARDSRRPYEQYF.

This clonotype showed up many times. V is TRBV12-3 or TRBV12-4 and J is TRBJ1-5; 7 nucleotides line up with TRBD1. This CDR3 has 14 residues. J lost 2 bases, V lost 7 bases, and 5 bases had no gene match. Here the CDR3 reads CASTKGAGNQPQHF. CDR3 DNA: TGTGCCAGCACTAAGGGGGCCGGCAATCAGCCCCAGCATTTT.

This clonotype was observed at least ten times. The rearrangement joins TRBV11-2 to TRBJ2-2; no firm D call. The V end was cut by 3 bases, the J end by 6 bases, with 8 bases between. Germline CDR1 reads SGHAT; CDR2 reads FQNNGV. CDR3 length: 13 amino acids. The CDR3 spells CASSFAGPGELFF. Written as DNA, the CDR3 is TGTGCCAGCAGCTTTGCAGGCCCCGGGGAGCTGTTTTTT.

This clonotype was observed a few times. The rearrangement joins TRBV5-1 to TRBJ1-1; 8 bases line up with TRBD1. This CDR3 is 15 amino acids long. Germline-derived CDR1 and CDR2 are SGHRS and YFSETQ. The ends lost 4 bases at V and 1 base at J; junction bases unmatched: 6. CDR3 region: CASSQLGQGNTEAFF. The CDR3 nucleotides read TGCGCCAGCAGCCAGCTCGGACAGGGGAACACTGAAGCTTTCTTT.

This clonotype was seen at least ten times. The chain joins TRBV2 to TRBJ1-2; 7 bases fit TRBD1. The trim removed 4 bases at V and 6 bases at J, leaving 5 bases unmatched. Germline lookup yields CDR1 SNHLY and CDR2 FYNNEI. This CDR3 has 13 amino acids. The CDR3 region has the DNA TGTGCCAGCAGTGTTGAGGGGGCGAATGGCTACACCTTC. It specifies CASSVEGANGYTF.

This clonotype has ten or more counts. The chain combines TRBV24-1 with TRBJ1-5, with 7 bases matching TRBD1. CDR1 and CDR2 (germline): KGHDR, SFDVKD. CDR3 size: 15 residues. The V and J ends lost 3 bases and 4 bases, in that order; junction bases with no gene match: 5. The CDR3 bases are TGTGCCACCAGTGATCCGGGACAGTCAAATCAGCCCCAGCATTTT. This sequence encodes CATSDPGQSNQPQHF.

V gene TRBV19 combines with J gene TRBJ2-3, with D tentatively TRBD1 (7 bases). CDR1 and CDR2 (germline): LNHDA, SQIVND (reference sequence). V lost 3 bases, J lost 4 bases, and 14 bases lay in between. This CDR3 region has 15 residues. CDR3 residues: CASSIQGGRADTQYF. The CDR3 DNA reads as TGTGCCAGTAGTATCCAGGGGGGACGCGCAGATACGCAGTATTTT.

This clonotype was recorded a few times. The J gene is TRBJ2-6, the V gene TRBV7-9; D may be TRBD1 (6 bases). Germline V lookup: CDR1 SEHNR, CDR2 FQNEAQ (reference sequence). V was clipped by 7 bases and J by 0 bases, with 28 bases between them. This CDR3 has 21 residues. The DNA for the CDR3 is TGTGCCAGCACCAAAAGCAGGTCGGACCGGACAGATGACTCTGGGGCCAACGTCCTGACTTTC. Translating gives CASTKSRSDRTDDSGANVLTF.